Below are 24 T cell receptor beta chains sequenced from a single sample in a study of CD8 T cells in ankylosing spondylitis. TCRdb analysed the 5' RACE reads with MiXCR anew, one entry per CDR3 protein. The sample includes about 360,000 distinct CDR3 sequences, roughly 14% seen only once; the top ten take about 1%. The sample consisted of blood, either unsorted or a sorted T cell fraction (not recorded which). The source is a male donor with ankylosing spondylitis or in good health (not recorded which).

Ten or more counts support this clonotype. The chain is built from TRBV9 and TRBJ2-3; D not certain. Germline assignment: CDR1 SGDLS and CDR2 YYNGEE. Trimming took off 3 bases at V and 2 bases at J, with 4 bases between the two ends. The CDR3 contains 12 residues. DNA of the CDR3: TGTGCCAGCAGCGCCCACACAGATACGCAGTATTTT. This translates into CASSAHTDTQYF. The complete variable domain, with remaining parts taken from reference TRBV9 and TRBJ2-3, reads DSGVTQTPKHLITATGQRVTLRCSPRSGDLSVYWYQQSLDQGLQFLIQYYNGEERAKGNILERFSAQQFPDLHSELNLSSLELGDSALYFCASSAHTDTQYFGPGTRLTVL.

This clonotype turned up a few times. The chain uses TRBV12-3 or TRBV12-4 and TRBJ2-3; 10 positions match TRBD2. The V gene end was trimmed by 7 bases and the J gene end by 8 bases; junction bases not matched to a gene: 15. The CDR3 spans 16 residues. CDR3 sequence (DNA): TGTGCCAGCACCACCGGCGCGCTAGCGGGAGTTGGTACGCAGTATTTT. Its protein is CASTTGALAGVGTQYF.

This clonotype was seen at least ten times. This chain connects TRBV7-8 to TRBJ1-2, with 9 bases matching TRBD1. J was trimmed by 8 bases and V by 1 base; bases with no gene match: 8. The CDR3 length is 15 residues. The germline gives CDR1 SGHVS, CDR2 FQNEAQ. DNA for the CDR3: TGTGCCAGCAGCTTAGACACGACAGGGGGTTACGGCTACACCTTC. Translation gives CASSLDTTGGYGYTF.

The chain has TRBV30 and TRBJ2-3, with 9 nucleotides matching TRBD2. V dropped 2 bases and J dropped 2; count of bases not matched to a gene: 5. This CDR3 has 15 residues. Looked up from germline, CDR1 is GTSNPN and CDR2 is SVGIG (reference sequence). Here the CDR3 DNA reads TGTGCCTGGAGTACCACTAGCGGGTACACAGATACGCAGTATTTT. Its translation is CAWSTTSGYTDTQYF.

The J gene is TRBJ1-3, the V gene TRBV20-1; possibly TRBD1 for D (5 bases). Germline values: CDR1 DFQATT, CDR2 SNEGSKA (reference sequence). The CDR3 contains 14 residues. The V end lost 3 bases, the J end lost 3 bases, and 12 bases lay between the germline ends. The CDR3 here is CSASVPGRGNTIYF. The CDR3 nucleotides are TGCAGTGCTAGCGTACCGGGACGTGGAAACACCATATATTTT.

This chain connects TRBV11-1 to TRBJ2-1, with a weak D call TRBD1 (5 bases). This CDR3 region has 15 residues. The germline gives CDR1 SGHAT, CDR2 FQDESV (reference sequence). Trimming took off 1 base at V and 10 bases at J, with 17 bases between the two ends. The CDR3 coding sequence is TGTGCCAGCAGCTTAGGGGGCACCCCCATGAGAGAGCAGTTCTTC. Translated: CASSLGGTPMREQFF. Supplemented by reference TRBV11-1 and TRBJ2-1, the full variable domain reads EAEVAQSPRYKITEKSQAVAFWCDPISGHATLYWYRQILGQGPELLVQFQDESVVDDSQLPKDRFSAERLKGVDSTLKIQPAELGDSAMYLCASSLGGTPMREQFFGPGTRLTVL.

Only a few counts were recorded for this clonotype. The rearrangement joins TRBV29-1 to TRBJ1-1, with TRBD1 matching 7 bases. The CDR3 contains 13 residues. The germline CDR1 and CDR2 sequences are SQVTM and ANQGSEA. The V and J ends lost 3 bases and 1 base, in that order; junction bases with no gene match: 2. CDR3 loop: CSVETGTNTEAFF. CDR3 DNA sequence: TGCAGCGTTGAGACAGGGACGAACACTGAAGCTTTCTTT.

This clonotype turned up a few times. The V gene is TRBV29-1, the J gene TRBJ2-4; D not certain. Germline V gene sequence: CDR1 SQVTM, CDR2 ANQGSEA. There are 14 residues in the CDR3. V was cut by 3 bases and J by 3 bases, with 12 bases left in between. CDR3 region: CSVDRDIDKNIQYF. Here the CDR3 DNA reads TGCAGCGTTGACCGAGACATAGACAAAAACATTCAGTACTTC.

The chain uses TRBV12-3 or TRBV12-4 and TRBJ2-1, with 7 bases aligning to TRBD1. V shed 6 bases and J 4 bases; nucleotides not matched to a gene: 6. The CDR3 loop spans 14 amino acids. The CDR3 coding sequence is TGTGCCAGCAGCCAGACGGGACAGTACAATGAGCAGTTCTTC. Translation gives CASSQTGQYNEQFF.

This clonotype was observed a handful of times. The chain is built from TRBV10-3 and TRBJ2-7; tentatively, D is TRBD1 or TRBD2 (5 bases each). Trimming removed 0 bases from V and 6 bases from J, with 15 bases in between. The length of the CDR3 is 15 residues. CDR1 is ENHRY and CDR2 is SYGVKD in the germline V gene. Here the CDR3 DNA reads TGTGCCATCAGTGAGTCGGGGGAAGGGTGGGCCGAGCAGTACTTC. Translation gives CAISESGEGWAEQYF.

The table lists this clonotype with a few counts. This sequence joins TRBV21-1 and TRBJ1-1; the table's D call, TRBD1, has no DNA check behind it. TRBV21-1 is a pseudogene locus. CDR3 length equals 12 residues. For the CDR3, the DNA is TGTGCGCACCCCAGGGTTCGCCCTGAAGCTTTCTTT. Amino acids: CAHPRVRPEAFF.

This clonotype was detected many times. V usage is TRBV20-1 and J usage is TRBJ2-1, with D perhaps matching TRBD1 or TRBD2 (5 bases each). Trimming shortened V by 5 bases and J by 8 bases, and 22 bases separated the two germline ends. The germline V gene encodes CDR1 DFQATT and CDR2 SNEGSKA (reference sequence). There are 15 residues in the CDR3. The CDR3 region is CSASGTLEGRYEQFF. The CDR3 nucleotides are TGCAGTGCTTCCGGGACGCTTGAGGGCCGGTATGAGCAGTTCTTC.

The sample holds a few counts of this clonotype. This sequence joins TRBV21-1 and TRBJ2-1; TRBD1, the table's D call, lacks a check against the DNA. TRBV21-1 is recorded as a pseudogene. The CDR3 is 16 amino acids. The CDR3 spells CASSKLWQGKNNEQFF. In DNA, the CDR3 is TGTGCCAGCAGCAAACTGTGGCAGGGGAAAAACAATGAGCAGTTCTTC.

The V and J genes are TRBV12-3 or TRBV12-4 and TRBJ1-4; weak D call: TRBD1 (6 bases). The CDR3 length is 16 residues. Trimming removed 2 bases at V and 7 bases at J, with 17 bases between. CDR3 amino acids: CASSLSAETRGEKLFF. CDR3 bases: TGTGCCAGCAGTTTAAGTGCGGAGACCAGGGGTGAAAAACTGTTTTTT.

This clonotype was seen a handful of times. The rearrangement joins TRBV18 to TRBJ2-1; 11 nucleotides match TRBD1. After removal of 3 bases from V and 5 bases from J, the junction contained 3 bases not matched to a gene. The CDR3 is 15 amino acids. Per the germline V gene, CDR1 is KGHSH and CDR2 is LQKENI. The CDR3 DNA reads TGTGCCAGCTCACCCCCGGGACAGGGGGACAATGAGCAGTTCTTC. Its protein is CASSPPGQGDNEQFF.

This clonotype was observed many times. The chain has TRBV5-1 and TRBJ1-6; the D gene is possibly TRBD1 (5 bases). V was trimmed by 3 bases and J by 7 bases, leaving 11 bases between them. The CDR3 covers 14 residues. Germline V CDR1 and CDR2: SGHRS, YFSETQ. The CDR3 spells CASSSTEVNSPLHF. CDR3 in DNA: TGCGCCAGCAGCTCGACAGAAGTAAATTCACCCCTCCACTTT.

This clonotype came up a few times. The J gene is TRBJ1-1, the V gene TRBV6-5; D gene ambiguous. V was shortened by 1 base and J by 1 base, with 10 bases between the two germline ends. CDR1 is MNHEY, CDR2 SVGAGI, per germline. The CDR3 contains 15 residues. The CDR3 DNA is TGTGCCAGCAGTTACTATTACCGAGCGAACACTGAAGCTTTCTTT. As protein: CASSYYYRANTEAFF.

This chain connects TRBV11-2 to TRBJ2-3; 10 nucleotides line up with TRBD2. Germline V gene sequence: CDR1 SGHAT, CDR2 FQNNGV. CDR3 size: 19 residues. With V trimmed by 5 bases and J by 2 bases, 16 bases remained unmatched. The CDR3 nucleotides are TGTGCCAGCAGCCCCCGGACTAGCGGAAATTTAGTCTCCACAGATACGCAGTATTTT. Its protein is CASSPRTSGNLVSTDTQYF.

This clonotype turned up a few times. The V gene is TRBV5-5, the J gene TRBJ1-1; D is undetermined. The V gene's germline CDR1 is SGHKS and CDR2 YYEKEE (reference sequence). Trimming removed 7 bases from V and 2 bases from J, with 3 bases in between. This CDR3 has 10 amino acids. Here the CDR3 DNA reads TGTGCCAGCGCTAACACTGAAGCTTTCTTT. Translating it yields CASANTEAFF.

In this sample, this clonotype turned up a few times. The J gene is TRBJ1-1, the V gene TRBV18; D gene ambiguous. The CDR3 runs 15 residues. Germline V gene data show CDR1 as KGHSH and CDR2 as LQKENI. V lost 2 bases to trimming and J lost 0 bases, with 10 bases between them. The CDR3 DNA follows: TGTGCCAGCTCACCAAAGGTGAGCATGAACACTGAAGCTTTCTTT. Amino acid sequence: CASSPKVSMNTEAFF.

In this sample, this clonotype turned up many times. The rearrangement joins TRBV28 to TRBJ1-5; no clear D gene. Trimming shortened V by 4 bases and J by 7 bases, and 11 bases separated the two germline ends. This CDR3 has 13 residues. Germline loops: CDR1 MDHEN, CDR2 SYDVKM. In DNA, the CDR3 is TGTGCCAGCAGTTCGACAATTAAACAGCCCCAGCATTTT. Amino acid sequence: CASSSTIKQPQHF.

The rearrangement links TRBV5-1 to TRBJ2-3; the D is unclear. The CDR3 covers 14 residues. Germline loops: CDR1 SGHRS, CDR2 YFSETQ. Trimming stripped 5 bases from V and 0 bases from J, with 10 bases between. The CDR3 sequence is CASRSRSSTDTQYF. The CDR3 bases are TGCGCCAGCAGGAGCCGATCGAGCACAGATACGCAGTATTTT.

This chain joins TRBV2 and TRBJ2-7, with D unclear. Germline V gene sequence: CDR1 SNHLY, CDR2 FYNNEI. The CDR3 has 13 amino acids. V was pared by 6 bases and J by 6 bases, with 15 bases between. The CDR3 region is CASSVRTTGEQYF. CDR3 coding DNA: TGTGCCAGCAGCGTACGGACGACGGGCGAGCAGTACTTC.

The sample holds a few counts of this clonotype. The rearrangement joins TRBV18 to TRBJ1-1, with a tentative D call TRBD1 (6 bases). The germline V gene has CDR1 KGHSH and CDR2 LQKENI. The CDR3 is made up of 13 amino acids. Trimming removed 4 bases from V and 5 bases from J, with 11 bases in between. The CDR3 loop is CASSRDTGTEAFF. CDR3 sequence (DNA): TGTGCCAGCTCACGGGACACAGGAACTGAAGCTTTCTTT.